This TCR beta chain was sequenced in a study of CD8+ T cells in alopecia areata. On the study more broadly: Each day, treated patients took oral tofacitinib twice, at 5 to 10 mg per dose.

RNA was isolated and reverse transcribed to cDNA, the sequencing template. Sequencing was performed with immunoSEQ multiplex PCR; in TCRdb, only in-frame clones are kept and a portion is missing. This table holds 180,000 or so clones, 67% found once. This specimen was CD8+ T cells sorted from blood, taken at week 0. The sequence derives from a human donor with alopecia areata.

CDR3 sequence (DNA): TGTGCCTGGAGTCCCTCCCGTGACACTGAAGCTTTCTTT. Its protein is CAWSPSRDTEAFF. V and J are TRBV30 and TRBJ1-1; D is unresolved. V was clipped by 2 bases and J by 3 bases, with 10 bases between them. Germline CDR1 is GTSNPN and CDR2 is SVGIG (reference sequence). There are 13 residues in the CDR3.